The 17 T cell receptor beta chains reported below all come from one sample, sequenced in a study of CD8+ T cells in alopecia areata (dated by TCRdb to the late 2010s). Library construction relied on the immunoSEQ multiplex PCR assay. To provide template for TCR sequencing, every sample had RNA extracted and reverse transcribed into cDNA. The clones in this table, taken by TCRdb from immuneACCESS, are in-frame only. Not every clone is retained; where verified, under half of the shortfall comes from an unresolved V gene, and the cause of the rest is unknown. The sample table shows about 150,000 clones, and around 47% are seen once. Roughly 7.5% of the sample is held by the ten biggest clonotypes. Source material: CD4+ T cells sorted from blood. These receptors were taken from a human donor with alopecia areata.

This chain connects TRBV2 to TRBJ2-7, with TRBD2 identical over 9 bases. CDR1 and CDR2 from the germline V gene are SNHLY and FYNNEI. The ends lost 3 bases at V and 1 base at J; junction bases unmatched: 4. This CDR3 contains 15 residues. CDR3 DNA: TGTGCCAGCAGTGATTTCGGACTAGCGTCCTACGAGCAGTACTTC. Protein: CASSDFGLASYEQYF.

The J gene is TRBJ2-3, the V gene TRBV15; a weak D match, TRBD2 (5 bases). Germline CDR1 is LNHNV and CDR2 is YYDKDF (reference sequence). V was clipped by 3 bases and J by 11 bases, with 18 bases between them. This CDR3 has 14 amino acids. The CDR3 DNA reads TGTGCCACCAGCAGTCCGACTCCCCCTCGGGGGCAGTATTTT. This translates into CATSSPTPPRGQYF. The full variable domain, with the rest looked up from reference TRBV15 and TRBJ2-3, is DAMVIQNPRYQVTQFGKPVTLSCSQTLNHNVMYWYQQKSSQAPKLLFHYYDKDFNNEADTPDNFQSRRPNTSFCFLDIRSPGLGDTAMYLCATSSPTPPRGQYFGPGTRLTVL.

The chain recombines TRBV29-1 with TRBJ2-1; 9 bases map to TRBD1. The CDR3 totals 14 residues. Germline V gene data show CDR1 as SQVTM and CDR2 as ANQGSEA. Trimming took 6 bases from V and 7 from J; bases not matched to a gene: 10. The CDR3 DNA reads TGCAGCGTCCCGTTGGGGACAGGGCCAAATGAGCAGTTCTTC. It encodes CSVPLGTGPNEQFF.

This clone was observed a handful of times. This chain uses TRBV5-1 with TRBJ2-7; 11 bases fit TRBD2. The CDR3 has 15 residues. The junction had 3 bases not matched to a gene; V was cut back by 0 bases and J by 4 bases. Germline V lookup: CDR1 SGHRS, CDR2 YFSETQ. The CDR3: CASSLVAGGPYEQYF. The CDR3, as DNA: TGCGCCAGCAGCTTGGTAGCGGGAGGGCCTTACGAGCAGTACTTC.

This clone was picked up a small number of times. The chain joins TRBV28 to TRBJ2-7, with unresolved D. The CDR3 runs 13 residues. Trimming stripped 4 bases from V and 1 base from J, with 8 bases between. Looked up from germline, CDR1 is MDHEN and CDR2 is SYDVKM. The CDR3 spells CASSYTPSYEQYF. CDR3 nucleotide sequence: TGTGCCAGCAGTTACACTCCATCCTACGAGCAGTACTTC. Based on the CDR3 plus reference TRBV28 and TRBJ2-7, the full variable domain is DVKVTQSSRYLVKRTGEKVFLECVQDMDHENMFWYRQDPGLGLRLIYFSYDVKMKEKGDIPEGYSVSREKKERFSLILESASTNQTSMYLCASSYTPSYEQYFGPGTRLTVT.

The chain carries TRBV5-1 and TRBJ2-1; D unresolved. The CDR3 loop spans 14 amino acids. Deletions cut 3 bases from V and 2 bases from J, with 9 bases between. Germline values: CDR1 SGHRS, CDR2 YFSETQ. The CDR3, as DNA: TGCGCCAGCAGCTCATGGGCCACCTACAATGAGCAGTTCTTC. Translated, it gives CASSSWATYNEQFF.

The chain carries TRBV4-2 and TRBJ2-7; 8 positions agree with TRBD2. The V segment lost 1 base and the J segment 1 base; nucleotides outside the gene matches: 3. The CDR3 runs 15 residues. The V gene's germline CDR1 is LGHNA and CDR2 YNFKEQ. This CDR3 is CASSQVLAGSYEQYF. In DNA form, the CDR3 reads TGTGCCAGCAGCCAAGTCCTAGCGGGTTCCTACGAGCAGTACTTC.

A few counts support this clone. The chain recombines TRBV30 with TRBJ2-2, with D hard to call. Germline assignment: CDR1 GTSNPN and CDR2 SVGIG (reference sequence). The CDR3 runs to 12 residues. CDR3 DNA sequence: TGTGCTATGCGCCCGAACACCGGGGAGCTGTTTTTT. Protein: CAMRPNTGELFF.

This clone has a handful of counts. This rearrangement joins TRBV4-2 to TRBJ2-1, with D perhaps being TRBD1 or TRBD2 (5 bases each). V was pared by 0 bases and J by 10 bases, with 7 bases between. The CDR3 has 12 amino acids. Germline V gene sequence: CDR1 LGHNA, CDR2 YNFKEQ. This chain's CDR3 is CASSQEGREQFF. In DNA, the CDR3 is TGTGCCAGCAGCCAAGAGGGACGAGAGCAGTTCTTC.

The chain recombines TRBV4-2 with TRBJ2-2, with D unclear. Germline lookup yields CDR1 LGHNA and CDR2 YNFKEQ. The ends were cut back, 8 bases at V and 2 bases at J, with 15 bases in the middle. The CDR3 covers 15 residues. CDR3: CASRFGPQNTGELFF. CDR3 DNA sequence: TGTGCCAGCCGCTTTGGGCCGCAAAACACCGGGGAGCTGTTTTTT.

This clone was found a few times. The CDR3: CASSVGNNQPQHF. The CDR3 region has the DNA TGTGCCAGCAGTGTGGGGAACAATCAGCCCCAGCATTTT. The gene calls are TRBV2 and TRBJ1-5; D remains ambiguous. The germline V and J ends were trimmed by 4 bases and 3 bases, with 7 bases remaining between them. The CDR3 spans 13 residues. Germline CDR1 is SNHLY and CDR2 is FYNNEI.

The chain links TRBV2 to TRBJ2-3, with TRBD2 identical over 12 bases. V lost 6 bases, J lost 0 bases, and 4 bases stayed unmatched. CDR1 and CDR2 (germline): SNHLY, FYNNEI. The CDR3 extends over 16 amino acids. CDR3: CASRTGLAGSTDTQYF. For the CDR3, the DNA is TGTGCCAGCAGAACGGGACTAGCGGGTAGCACAGATACGCAGTATTTT.

The chain uses TRBV29-1 and TRBJ2-1, with TRBD1 matching 7 bases. V was pared by 7 bases and J by 4 bases, with 10 bases of the junction left unmatched. The CDR3 extends over 14 amino acids. The V gene's germline CDR1 is SQVTM and CDR2 ANQGSEA. For the CDR3, the DNA is TGCAGCGCACGCCCGGGACAGTTATACAATGAGCAGTTCTTC. Protein: CSARPGQLYNEQFF.

The V and J genes are TRBV4-1 and TRBJ2-7; 7 nucleotides line up with TRBD1. V shed 1 base and J 4 bases; nucleotides not matched to a gene: 4. Germline V lookup: CDR1 MGHRA, CDR2 YSYEKL. The CDR3 is made up of 14 amino acids. CDR3 coding DNA: TGCGCCAGCAGCCAAGCGGGACAGCCATACGAGCAGTACTTC. Translated, it gives CASSQAGQPYEQYF.

Only one count was recorded for this clone. DNA for the CDR3: TGTGCCAGCAGCTTAGACGCCGGGGAGCTGTTTTTT. Protein product: CASSLDAGELFF. The V gene is TRBV7-2, the J gene TRBJ2-2; D gene ambiguous. The CDR3 extends over 12 amino acids. The V gene lost 1 base and the J gene lost 6 bases, with 3 bases spanning the gap. The germline CDR1 and CDR2 sequences are SGHTA and FQGNSA.

This rearrangement joins TRBV20-1 to TRBJ1-2; no definite D call. V lost 3 bases and J lost 6, with 5 bases in between. Germline CDR1 and CDR2: DFQATT and SNEGSKA (reference sequence). The CDR3 contains 10 residues. The CDR3 protein is CSARGNGYTF. DNA for the CDR3: TGCAGTGCTAGGGGTAATGGCTACACCTTC.

The chain carries TRBV5-1 and TRBJ1-1; TRBD1 might be the D (5 bases). The germline V gene has CDR1 SGHRS and CDR2 YFSETQ. The CDR3 extends over 13 amino acids. V gave up 4 bases and J gave up 1 base, with 8 bases separating them. CDR3 loop: CASSRDGNTEAFF. For the CDR3, the DNA is TGCGCCAGCAGCCGGGACGGGAACACTGAAGCTTTCTTT.